The clone carrying this T cell receptor beta chain was seen a few times. This entry comes from a study of shared T cell receptors in the human thymus. The germline V gene has CDR1 LNHDA and CDR2 SQIVND (reference sequence). This CDR3 is built from 14 residues. V shed 5 bases, J shed 3 bases, and the junction held 6 bases outside the gene matches. Sequencing used immunoSEQ multiplex PCR; TCRdb keeps in-frame clones, though not all of them. The table lists 640,000 or so clones, about 89% of them singletons. Separately, the same data were catalogued under a study of human thymus T cells. That investigation notes: Among thymic and blood repertoires, usage of V and J genes appeared biased.

The genes are TRBV19 and TRBJ2-5, with TRBD2 matching 7 bases. The sample taken for sequencing was thymocytes. This TCR was recovered from a boy under two years old with a congenital heart defect. The chain's CDR3 is CASSVGLVEETQYF. The CDR3 DNA reads as TGTGCCAGTAGTGTCGGACTAGTGGAAGAGACCCAGTACTTC.